This T cell receptor (beta chain) derives from a study of spatial heterogeneity in lung cancer. TCRdb ran MiXCR on the 5' RACE reads and lists one entry per CDR3 protein. The table has roughly 10,000 distinct CDR3 sequences, around a quarter seen once. Time point meaning: sample taken at primary tumor resection. From tumor, nontumor lung or frozen PBMC, whole RNA was taken unsorted for sequencing. Germline CDR1 reads MDHEN; CDR2 reads SYDVKM. The CDR3 has 16 residues. J gave up 4 bases and V 4 bases, and 9 bases lay outside the gene matches. The chain has TRBV28 and TRBJ2-3; TRBD2 matches 9 bases. The sequence derives from a female donor with early-stage non-small cell lung cancer. The starting material was PBMCs, obtained at surgery. The CDR3 is CASSSISGSGPDTQYF. The CDR3, as DNA: TGTGCCAGCAGTTCGATTAGCGGGAGTGGTCCAGATACGCAGTATTTT.